This T cell receptor beta chain was profiled in a study of long-term antiretroviral therapy in people with HIV. All donors provided no fewer than one pre-ART and no fewer than two post-ART PBMC samples. Ahead of DNA extraction, samples held about 0.95-11 million cryopreserved PBMC each. Turning to this clone: What it recognizes is unknown.

CDR3 length: 12 residues. V lost 0 bases to trimming and J lost 6 bases, with 6 bases between them. Germline CDR1 and CDR2: MNHEY and SVGAGI. Researchers report immunoSEQ v3.0 was run at survey level. Sequenced by immunoSEQ multiplex PCR; TCRdb stores in-frame clones only, minus some. Here the sample spans tens of thousands of clones, 90% to 95% being singletons. Overall study findings and caveats: Diversity increased after ART yet remained lower than in transplant donor controls.

The sample in question was unsorted PBMCs, obtained 6 to 6.5 years after starting antiretroviral therapy. The clonotype comes from a man under 40 with HIV. The rearrangement joins TRBV6-5 to TRBJ2-7; D may be TRBD1 (6 bases). This CDR3 reads CASSYSTGEQYF. CDR3 bases: TGTGCCAGCAGTTACTCGACAGGCGAGCAGTACTTC.